This T cell receptor beta chain was sequenced for a study of blood T cell repertoires in COVID-19. Study at large: Some COVID-19 samples were acute and others convalescent; all came from the United States, Italy and Spain. T cells, B-cell-depleted T cells, or PBMCs provided the cDNA or gDNA that served as material.

Methods used by the authors: Estimation of nucleated cell counts was performed using reference gene primer amplification. TCRdb keeps only in-frame clones here, not all; method: immunoSEQ multiplex PCR. V, J and clone size were drawn from that table, and D and trimming were deduced from the DNA. Of fewer than 250,000 clones in the sample, 86% were seen once. Germline assignment: CDR1 SNHLY and CDR2 FYNNEI. The CDR3 extends over 16 amino acids. Trimming took 5 bases from V and 1 from J; bases not matched to a gene: 7. Sequenced: peripheral blood. J is TRBJ2-2 and V is TRBV2; 7 bases map to TRBD1. This TCR came from a woman in her forties or fifties with acute or convalescent COVID-19. The CDR3 loop reads CASSPRQGLNTGELFF. The CDR3 nucleotides read TGTGCCAGCAGTCCTAGACAGGGTTTGAACACCGGGGAGCTGTTTTTT.